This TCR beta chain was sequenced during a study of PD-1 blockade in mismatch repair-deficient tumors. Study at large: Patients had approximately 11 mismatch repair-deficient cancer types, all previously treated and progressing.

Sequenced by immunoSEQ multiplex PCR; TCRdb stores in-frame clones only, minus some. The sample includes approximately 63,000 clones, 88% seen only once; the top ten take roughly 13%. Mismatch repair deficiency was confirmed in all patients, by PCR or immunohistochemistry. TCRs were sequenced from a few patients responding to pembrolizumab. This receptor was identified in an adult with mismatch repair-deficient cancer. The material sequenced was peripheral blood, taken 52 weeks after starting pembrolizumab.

The DNA of the CDR3 is TGTGCCAGCAGCCGAGGTCGGGGATTCTACGAGCAGTACTTC. Translated, it gives CASSRGRGFYEQYF. The chain carries TRBV13 and TRBJ2-7, with D possibly being TRBD2 (5 bases). V lost 5 bases and J 3 bases, leaving 14 bases between the germline ends. Germline V CDR1 and CDR2: PRHDT, FYEKMQ (reference sequence). The CDR3 loop spans 14 amino acids.